Listed here are 18 T cell receptor beta chains from one sample, sequenced in a study of T cells after yellow fever vaccination. Each CDR3 protein gets one entry after TCRdb re-called the 5' RACE reads with MiXCR. The sample carries 100,000 to 150,000 distinct CDR3 sequences, around 7.7% recorded once. The material was CD4+ T cells sorted from PBMCs, obtained around 10 days after the first yellow fever vaccination. All receptors derive from a man between 18 and 35 years old who received the YFV17D yellow fever vaccine.

This clonotype has at least ten counts. The chain carries TRBV18 and TRBJ1-2, with D perhaps matching TRBD1 (5 bases). This CDR3 is 13 amino acids long. Germline V gene sequence: CDR1 KGHSH, CDR2 LQKENI. V was pared by 6 bases and J by 3 bases, with 11 bases between. The CDR3 is CASSPRGDYGYTF. As DNA, the CDR3 is TGTGCCAGCTCCCCCAGAGGGGACTATGGCTACACCTTC.

This clonotype was picked up many times. This rearrangement joins TRBV7-2 to TRBJ2-3; 7 bases match TRBD1. After removal of 7 bases from V and 7 bases from J, the junction contained 8 bases not matched to a gene. Germline CDR1 reads SGHTA; CDR2 reads FQGNSA. The CDR3 covers 13 residues. The CDR3 here is CASKFTGVYTQYF. The DNA of the CDR3 is TGTGCCAGCAAATTCACAGGGGTGTATACGCAGTATTTT. The whole variable domain, remainder taken from reference TRBV7-2 and TRBJ2-3, is GAGVSQSPSNKVTEKGKDVELRCDPISGHTALYWYRQSLGQGLEFLIYFQGNSAPDKSGLPSDRFSAERTGGSVSTLTIQRTQQEDSAVYLCASKFTGVYTQYFGPGTRLTVL.

This clonotype appeared many times. The chain recombines TRBV5-1 with TRBJ1-1, with D perhaps TRBD1 (5 bases). Trimming left V 4 bases short and J 5 bases short, with 15 bases between. CDR3 length: 14 residues. The germline CDR1 and CDR2 sequences are SGHRS and YFSETQ. Written as DNA, the CDR3 is TGCGCCAGCAGCGTATTGACAGTTGCTACTGAAGCTTTCTTT. This encodes CASSVLTVATEAFF.

The chain employs TRBV29-1 and TRBJ2-6; no reliable D call. Trimming cost V 4 bases and J 1 base, with 5 bases left between them. This CDR3 has 13 amino acids. CDR1 SQVTM and CDR2 ANQGSEA come from the germline V gene. This CDR3 is CSVATSGANVLTF. The CDR3 DNA sequence: TGCAGCGTTGCCACATCTGGGGCCAACGTCCTGACTTTC.

This clonotype was detected many times. V gene TRBV7-2 combines with J gene TRBJ2-1; 8 nucleotides line up with TRBD2. CDR1 is SGHTA and CDR2 is FQGNSA in the germline V gene. J was trimmed by 3 bases and V by 5 bases; bases with no gene match: 9. CDR3 size: 16 residues. This CDR3 is CASSLRMAGGYNEQFF. CDR3 sequence (DNA): TGTGCCAGCAGCCTCCGTATGGCGGGGGGCTACAATGAGCAGTTCTTC.

This clonotype was counted ten times or more. The V and J genes are TRBV11-1 and TRBJ2-3, with D possibly matching TRBD1 (6 bases). Germline V gene lookup returns CDR1 SGHAT and CDR2 FQDESV (reference sequence). Trimming left V 1 base short and J 1 base short, with 21 bases between. The CDR3 runs to 19 residues. The DNA of the CDR3 is TGTGCCAGCAGCTTAGAGGATTCCTTGTGGGGGCTACGCACAGATACGCAGTATTTT. Encoded protein: CASSLEDSLWGLRTDTQYF. Full variable domain (rest looked up from reference TRBV11-1 and TRBJ2-3): EAEVAQSPRYKITEKSQAVAFWCDPISGHATLYWYRQILGQGPELLVQFQDESVVDDSQLPKDRFSAERLKGVDSTLKIQPAELGDSAMYLCASSLEDSLWGLRTDTQYFGPGTRLTVL.

This clonotype was recorded at least ten times. The chain recombines TRBV11-2 with TRBJ2-1; TRBD1 matches 8 bases. This CDR3 is built from 18 residues. Looked up from germline, CDR1 is SGHAT and CDR2 is FQNNGV. With V trimmed by 0 bases and J by 5 bases, 12 bases remained unmatched. The CDR3 sequence: CASSLESGRWTGNNEQFF. The CDR3 DNA follows: TGTGCCAGCAGCTTAGAATCAGGTCGTTGGACAGGGAACAATGAGCAGTTCTTC. Complete variable domain (other parts from reference TRBV11-2 and TRBJ2-1): EAGVAQSPRYKIIEKRQSVAFWCNPISGHATLYWYQQILGQGPKLLIQFQNNGVVDDSQLPKDRFSAERLKGVDSTLKIQPAKLEDSAVYLCASSLESGRWTGNNEQFFGPGTRLTVL.

This clonotype was recorded at least ten times. The gene calls are TRBV12-3 or TRBV12-4 and TRBJ2-2; 8 nucleotides match TRBD1. Trimming cost V 7 bases and J 6 bases; bases outside gene matches: 7. The CDR3 has 14 amino acids. Here the CDR3 reads CASTWTGRPGELFF. In DNA, the CDR3 is TGTGCCAGCACCTGGACAGGGCGGCCCGGGGAGCTGTTTTTT.

The chain links TRBV10-3 to TRBJ2-7; maybe TRBD2 (5 bases). This CDR3 has 13 amino acids. Trimming removed 7 bases at V and 2 bases at J, with 12 bases between. Germline lookup yields CDR1 ENHRY and CDR2 SYGVKD. The CDR3 region is CAIKHPGTYEQYV. The DNA for the CDR3 is TGTGCCATCAAACACCCGGGAACCTACGAGCAGTACGTC.

The rearrangement links TRBV20-1 to TRBJ2-2, with D uncertain. Germline values: CDR1 DFQATT, CDR2 SNEGSKA (reference sequence). The germline V and J ends were trimmed by 5 bases and 5 bases, with 12 bases remaining between them. There are 13 residues in the CDR3. The CDR3 sequence: CSALLWLTGELFF. Here the CDR3 DNA reads TGCAGTGCTTTGCTTTGGTTAACCGGGGAGCTGTTTTTT.

This clonotype appeared many times. The gene calls are TRBV9 and TRBJ1-2, with TRBD1 identical over 7 bases. CDR1 and CDR2 (germline): SGDLS, YYNGEE. V dropped 2 bases and J dropped 4; count of bases not matched to a gene: 2. The CDR3 is made up of 13 amino acids. The CDR3 DNA is TGTGCCAGCAGCGTGACAGGGCTCTATGGCTACACCTTC. Translation: CASSVTGLYGYTF.

This clonotype was seen once. Possible read error: a much larger clone is one base away. This rearrangement joins TRBV18 to TRBJ2-7, with 10 bases fitting TRBD1. Trimming took 3 bases from V and 6 from J; bases not matched to a gene: 8. The CDR3 totals 15 residues. Germline values: CDR1 KGHSH, CDR2 LQKENI. CDR3 nucleotide sequence: TGTGCCAGCTCACCGACCGGGACAGGGGACGTCGAGCAGTACTTC. This gives the protein CASSPTGTGDVEQYF.

The chain carries TRBV10-3 and TRBJ2-5, with a tentative D call TRBD1 (8 bases). The CDR3 extends over 12 amino acids. Deletions cut 8 bases from V and 5 bases from J, with 12 bases between. The germline V gene has CDR1 ENHRY and CDR2 SYGVKD. CDR3 loop: CAIGQGGETQYF. The CDR3 coding sequence is TGTGCCATCGGACAGGGAGGGGAGACCCAGTACTTC.

This clonotype appeared many times. This chain connects TRBV14 to TRBJ2-5, with D hard to call. CDR1 and CDR2 (germline): SGHDN, FVKESK. This CDR3 contains 16 residues. Trimming removed 0 bases from V and 5 bases from J, with 16 bases in between. CDR3 nucleotides: TGTGCCAGCAGCCAAGATAGCATCTACCTGAAGGAGACCCAGTACTTC. Encoded protein: CASSQDSIYLKETQYF.

This clonotype was counted at least ten times. This rearrangement joins TRBV6-5 to TRBJ1-3, with 10 bases fitting TRBD1. Trimming removed 4 bases from V and 0 bases from J; junction bases left unmatched: 9. This CDR3 comprises 18 residues. Per the germline V gene, CDR1 is MNHEY and CDR2 is SVGAGI. For the CDR3, the DNA is TGTGCCAGCAGTTCAACTCCGGGACAGGGGATCTCTGGAAACACCATATATTTT. Its protein is CASSSTPGQGISGNTIYF.

In this sample, this clonotype turned up many times. The gene calls are TRBV3-1 and TRBJ2-5; 8 bases align to TRBD2. The V segment lost 3 bases and the J segment 4 bases; nucleotides outside the gene matches: 16. CDR3 size: 18 residues. Germline V gene sequence: CDR1 LGHDT, CDR2 YNNKEL (reference sequence). DNA for the CDR3: TGTGCCAGCAGCCACCTGATGACGGGGGGGGTCTCGTCAGAGACCCAGTACTTC. Translating it yields CASSHLMTGGVSSETQYF.

Many counts were recorded for this clonotype. The chain employs TRBV7-2 and TRBJ1-5; 7 bases align to TRBD1. This CDR3 region has 14 residues. Germline CDR1 is SGHTA and CDR2 is FQGNSA. Unmatched junction bases numbered 6, after V lost 5 bases and J lost 5 bases. CDR3 loop: CASSLRQGDQPQHF. In DNA, the CDR3 is TGTGCCAGCAGCCTCCGACAGGGCGATCAGCCCCAGCATTTT.

In this sample, this clonotype turned up many times. The CDR3 DNA reads as TGCGCCAGCAGCCAGGATCTCAAAAGCGGGGTTAGCACAGATACGCAGTATTTT. It yields the protein CASSQDLKSGVSTDTQYF. V is TRBV4-3 and J is TRBJ2-3, with 7 bases that match TRBD2. The V and J ends lost 3 bases and 0 bases, in that order; junction bases with no gene match: 12. This CDR3 comprises 18 residues. Germline V gives CDR1 LGHNA, CDR2 YSLEER.